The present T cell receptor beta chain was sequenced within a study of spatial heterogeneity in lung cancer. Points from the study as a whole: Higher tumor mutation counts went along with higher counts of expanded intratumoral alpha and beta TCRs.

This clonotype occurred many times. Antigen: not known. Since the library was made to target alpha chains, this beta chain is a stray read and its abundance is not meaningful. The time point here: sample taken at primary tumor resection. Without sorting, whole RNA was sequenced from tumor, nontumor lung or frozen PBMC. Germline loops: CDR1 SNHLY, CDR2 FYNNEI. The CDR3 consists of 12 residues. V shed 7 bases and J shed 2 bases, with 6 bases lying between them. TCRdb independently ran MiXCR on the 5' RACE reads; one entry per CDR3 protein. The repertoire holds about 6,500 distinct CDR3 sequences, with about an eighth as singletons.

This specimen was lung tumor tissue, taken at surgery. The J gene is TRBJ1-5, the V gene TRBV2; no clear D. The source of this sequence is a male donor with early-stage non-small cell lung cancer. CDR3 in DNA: TGTGCCAGCACCTGGGGCAATCAGCCCCAGCATTTT. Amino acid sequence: CASTWGNQPQHF.